This T cell receptor beta chain was observed in a study of T cell responses to AZD1222 COVID-19 vaccine. Of note for this clone: The antigen remains undetermined.

TCRdb's table, derived via immunoSEQ multiplex PCR, lists solely in-frame clones and lacks some. The table includes 110,000 to 150,000 clones, more than 85% detected once. Study-wide results and caveats: Dominant CD4 TCR responses targeted spike regions 160-218 and 743-854. In the spike-specific TCR repertoire, nearly half reportedly target unmutated variant regions. Possibly, clonal diversity was underestimated; donors were largely white British and included more females.

This CDR3 has 16 amino acids. With V trimmed by 2 bases and J by 2 bases, 5 bases remained unmatched. CDR1 is MNHNS, CDR2 SASEGT, per germline. Sequences were derived from peripheral blood, sampled on day 0 of AZD1222 vaccination. The source is an adult in good health. The chain recombines TRBV6-1 with TRBJ2-1; 8 bases align to TRBD1. The CDR3 spells CASSEQGTGAYNEQFF. DNA of the CDR3: TGTGCCAGCAGTGAACAGGGGACAGGAGCCTACAATGAGCAGTTCTTC.